This TCR beta chain was sequenced in a study of blood T cell repertoires in COVID-19. On the study more broadly: The United States, Italy and Spain were the sources of the acute and convalescent COVID-19 samples. PBMCs, B-cell-depleted T cells, or T cells provided the cDNA or gDNA that made up the material.

While infection was still active, Seattle patients were enrolled and then followed longitudinally. The CDR3 runs to 14 residues. Germline assignment: CDR1 KGHDR and CDR2 SFDVKD. V was pared by 8 bases and J by 4 bases, with 13 bases between. Per the study methods: The assay estimated nucleated cells by amplifying reference gene primers. The assay was immunoSEQ multiplex PCR, and TCRdb's table has in-frame clones only and misses some. The V and J calls and clone size come from that table; D and trimming were worked out from the DNA. The data hold about 68,000 clones, with about 85% observed a single time.

The genes are TRBV24-1 and TRBJ2-2, with a weak D call TRBD1 (6 bases). The sample comprised peripheral blood. This clonotype originated in a woman in her 50s with COVID-19, enrolled during active disease. Here the CDR3 reads CATKTTGFTGELFF. The CDR3 bases are TGTGCCACCAAAACCACAGGGTTCACCGGGGAGCTGTTTTTT.